This is a list of T cell receptor beta chains from one sample in a study of blood T cell repertoires in COVID-19. Measured with immunoSEQ multiplex PCR; TCRdb has only the in-frame clones, and not every one. The data show approximately 120,000 clones, approximately 85% seen once. The specimen sequenced was peripheral blood. Source of these receptors: a man aged 25 to 40 with COVID-19, enrolled during active disease. The CDR3 runs from the conserved cysteine through the conserved F or W. Each record gives: D gene, V gene, J gene, clone size, CDR3 DNA, CDR3 protein. D genes are given only for firm matches. Clone sizes are given selectively: once, few, many, or a class where the clone is expanded.

TRBD1	TRBV15	TRBJ1-5	-	TGTGCCACCAGCAGAGATTCGGACAGGGAAGAGAGCAATCAGCCCCAGCATTTT	CATSRDSDREESNQPQHF
-	TRBV27	TRBJ1-1	-	TGTGCCAGCCGTTATCCTCTCCCAGGGGACACTGAAGCTTTCTTT	CASRYPLPGDTEAFF
-	TRBV19	TRBJ1-5	few	TGTGCCAGTAGTACCCCCCCCGGGACTCACTATAGCAATCAGCCCCAGCATTTT	CASSTPPGTHYSNQPQHF
-	TRBV2	TRBJ2-6	once	TGTGCCAGCACCCAGGGTCGGTCTGGGGCCAACGTCCTGACTTTC	CASTQGRSGANVLTF
-	TRBV7-3	TRBJ2-5	-	TGTGCCAGCAGTGCGGTCGACGGTAAAGAGACCCAGTACTTC	CASSAVDGKETQYF
TRBD1	TRBV19	TRBJ1-2	-	TGTGCCAGTAGTTTGACAGGGGGCACCTATGGCTACACCTTC	CASSLTGGTYGYTF
TRBD2	TRBV7-2	TRBJ2-1	-	TGTGCCAGCAGCTTAGTCGCCGGGGGGGCACATGAGCAGTTCTTC	CASSLVAGGAHEQFF
-	TRBV30	TRBJ1-5	-	TGTGCCTGGAGTGTCTTCAGCAATCAGCCCCAGCATTTT	CAWSVFSNQPQHF
-	TRBV9	TRBJ2-5	-	TGTGCCAGCAGCGTAGGGGACTTCCCTAGCCCCCGCCAGTACTTC	CASSVGDFPSPRQYF
-	TRBV4-1	TRBJ2-5	-	TGCGCCAGCAGCCGGACACTCCAAGAGACCCAGTACTTC	CASSRTLQETQYF
TRBD2	TRBV5-5	TRBJ2-2	-	TGTGCCAGCAGCCGTCGTGGACTAGCGGGACGCGGGGAGCTGTTTTTT	CASSRRGLAGRGELFF
TRBD1	TRBV7-9	TRBJ1-5	-	TGTGCCAGCAGCTCGGGACAGCATAGGAATCAGCCCCAGCATTTT	CASSSGQHRNQPQHF
TRBD1	TRBV2	TRBJ2-5	-	TGTGCCAGCAGTCGACAGGGGAGACAAGAGACCCAGTACTTC	CASSRQGRQETQYF
TRBD1	TRBV27	TRBJ1-2	-	TGTGCCAGCAGTTTCATCGACAGGGTTCATAGTGGCTACACCTTC	CASSFIDRVHSGYTF
-	TRBV30	TRBJ2-7	-	TGTGCCTGGAGTAAAAGGGGGACCTACGAGCAGTACTTC	CAWSKRGTYEQYF
-	TRBV25-1	TRBJ1-2	-	TGTGCCAGCAGTGAAGGTACAGGGATAACCTATGGCTACACCTTC	CASSEGTGITYGYTF
-	TRBV28	TRBJ2-4	-	TGTGCCAGCAGCGGGACTAACATTCAGTACTTC	CASSGTNIQYF
-	TRBV29-1	TRBJ1-1	-	TGCAGCGTTGAAAAAGGATTCGGCAGACAGAACACTGAAGCTTTCTTT	CSVEKGFGRQNTEAFF
TRBD1	TRBV9	TRBJ2-1	-	TGTGCCAGCAGCGGACAGGGTCCCCGTTCTGAGCAGTTCTTC	CASSGQGPRSEQFF
TRBD1	TRBV7-9	TRBJ2-5	-	TGTGCCAGCAGCTCCATGACCGGACAGGTCGGCGAGACCCAGTACTTC	CASSSMTGQVGETQYF